The 23 T cell receptor beta chains listed next were all sequenced from one sample in a study of control samples from healthy donors and cancer patients. The protocol was immunoSEQ multiplex PCR, while the TCRdb copy is restricted to in-frame clones and leaves out a portion. The table records 170,000 or so clones, approximately 92% of them present only once. The sample taken for sequencing was blood. Receptors originate from a man in his thirties or forties in good health.

The chain couples TRBV30 to TRBJ2-5, with D possibly matching TRBD2 (5 bases). With 1 base removed from V and 5 bases from J, the gap between germline ends came to 11 bases. Germline V gives CDR1 GTSNPN, CDR2 SVGIG (reference sequence). The CDR3 runs to 13 residues. The CDR3 region is CAWSGGNGETQYF. The CDR3 nucleotides read TGTGCCTGGAGTGGAGGGAATGGGGAGACCCAGTACTTC. Filled out from reference TRBV30 and TRBJ2-5, the complete variable domain reads SQTIHQWPATLVQPVGSPLSLECTVEGTSNPNLYWYRQAAGRGLQLLFYSVGIGQISSEVPQNLSASRPQDRQFILSSKKLLLSDSGFYLCAWSGGNGETQYFGPGTRLLVL.

This sequence joins TRBV6-5 and TRBJ1-5; 7 nucleotides align to TRBD1. CDR3 length equals 14 residues. The V segment lost 2 bases and the J segment 5 bases; nucleotides outside the gene matches: 3. Germline V CDR1 and CDR2: MNHEY, SVGAGI. The CDR3 here is CASSYRTGDQPQHF. CDR3 DNA sequence: TGTGCCAGCAGTTACCGGACAGGTGATCAGCCCCAGCATTTT.

The chain is built from TRBV5-1 and TRBJ1-2; D is uncertain. Trimming pared 0 bases from V and 3 bases from J, leaving 9 bases between. Germline CDR1 and CDR2: SGHRS and YFSETQ. The CDR3 runs to 14 residues. In nucleotides, the CDR3 is TGCGCCAGCAGCTTGGACTCCCTTTACTATGGCTACACCTTC. It specifies CASSLDSLYYGYTF.

The J gene is TRBJ1-5, the V gene TRBV6-5, with 7 positions matching TRBD1. The germline V gene has CDR1 MNHEY and CDR2 SVGAGI. CDR3 length equals 15 residues. The ends lost 6 bases at V and 1 base at J; junction bases unmatched: 6. CDR3 amino acids: CASSLRQGSNQPQHF. The CDR3 DNA is TGTGCCAGCAGCCTTCGACAGGGCAGCAATCAGCCCCAGCATTTT.

V and J are TRBV5-4 and TRBJ1-6; TRBD1 matches at 10 bases. Germline-derived CDR1 and CDR2 are SGHNT and YYREEE (reference sequence). The CDR3 covers 14 residues. Germline trimming cut 4 bases from V and 10 bases from J; bases unmatched to any gene: 5. This CDR3 is CASSLTGGDSPLHF. In nucleotides, the CDR3 is TGTGCCAGCAGCCTGACAGGGGGCGACTCACCCCTCCACTTT.

This chain links TRBV5-1 with TRBJ1-1, with a possible D match to TRBD1 (5 bases). The CDR3 contains 13 residues. Germline CDR1 is SGHRS and CDR2 is YFSETQ. The V gene lost 5 bases and the J gene lost 4 bases, with 12 bases spanning the gap. The CDR3 region is CASRLGDVTEAFF. The DNA of the CDR3 is TGCGCCAGCAGGTTAGGGGATGTCACTGAAGCTTTCTTT.

The chain joins TRBV11-2 to TRBJ1-1; D not certain. The CDR3 contains 13 residues. Deletions cut 1 base from V and 1 base from J, with 4 bases between. From germline, CDR1 is SGHAT and CDR2 FQNNGV. CDR3 coding DNA: TGTGCCAGCAGCTTAGGGGCGAACACTGAAGCTTTCTTT. Translated: CASSLGANTEAFF. Supplemented by reference TRBV11-2 and TRBJ1-1, the full variable domain reads EAGVAQSPRYKIIEKRQSVAFWCNPISGHATLYWYQQILGQGPKLLIQFQNNGVVDDSQLPKDRFSAERLKGVDSTLKIQPAKLEDSAVYLCASSLGANTEAFFGQGTRLTVV.

The chain employs TRBV5-6 and TRBJ1-3; D possibly corresponds to TRBD1 (6 bases). The CDR3 runs 16 residues. Germline CDR1 SGHDT, CDR2 YYEEEE. The ends were cut back, 0 bases at V and 0 bases at J, with 10 bases in the middle. CDR3 region: CASSLGQAYSGNTIYF. CDR3 bases: TGTGCCAGCAGCTTGGGACAGGCCTACTCTGGAAACACCATATATTTT.

The chain joins TRBV19 to TRBJ2-1, with D hard to call. The germline gives CDR1 LNHDA, CDR2 SQIVND (reference sequence). This CDR3 comprises 13 residues. V dropped 6 bases and J dropped 5 bases, with 11 bases sitting between them. The CDR3 here is CASSTDTNNEQFF. The DNA of the CDR3 is TGTGCCAGTAGCACAGACACGAACAATGAGCAGTTCTTC.

The chain is built from TRBV10-2 and TRBJ2-1; D may be TRBD1 or TRBD2 (5 bases each). Germline values: CDR1 WSHSY, CDR2 SAAADI. The CDR3 length is 16 residues. Trimming left V 0 bases short and J 11 bases short, with 20 bases between. CDR3 protein: CASSESDGAYHRKQFF. The CDR3 DNA reads as TGCGCCAGCAGTGAGTCCGACGGGGCGTACCACCGTAAGCAGTTCTTC.

The chain carries TRBV6-1 and TRBJ1-5; D perhaps matches TRBD1 (5 bases). The V and J ends lost 1 base and 0 bases respectively, with 10 bases between them. Germline CDR1 reads MNHNS; CDR2 reads SASEGT. The CDR3 is 16 amino acids. The CDR3 protein is CASSEDNRYSNQPQHF. The CDR3, as DNA: TGTGCCAGCAGTGAAGATAACAGGTATAGCAATCAGCCCCAGCATTTT.

V and J are TRBV4-3 and TRBJ2-1, with a tentative D call TRBD1 (6 bases). Between the trimmed V and J ends, which lost 0 bases and 2 bases, there was a span of 14 bases. This CDR3 region has 17 residues. CDR1 and CDR2 from the germline V gene are LGHNA and YSLEER. The CDR3 loop is CASSQDSVGGPYNEQFF. CDR3 in DNA: TGCGCCAGCAGCCAAGATTCAGTTGGGGGCCCCTACAATGAGCAGTTCTTC.

This clone was counted only a few times. The V gene is TRBV5-6, the J gene TRBJ2-7; D may match TRBD1 or TRBD2 (6 bases each). Trimming took off 4 bases at V and 6 bases at J, with 17 bases between the two ends. The germline V gene encodes CDR1 SGHDT and CDR2 YYEEEE. CDR3 length: 14 amino acids. The CDR3 here is CASSLWGAKGEQYF. The CDR3 bases are TGTGCCAGCAGCCTTTGGGGGGCGAAGGGCGAGCAGTACTTC.

The genes are TRBV7-3 and TRBJ2-5, with TRBD2 matching 14 bases. Trimming cost V 6 bases and J 4 bases; bases outside gene matches: 4. Germline CDR1 is SGHTA and CDR2 is FQGTGA. This CDR3 region has 15 residues. The CDR3 DNA reads TGTGCCAGCAGTCTTGGACTAGCGGGAGGAGAGACCCAGTACTTC. Its translation is CASSLGLAGGETQYF.

The chain carries TRBV6-5 and TRBJ1-1, with TRBD1 identical over 8 bases. The CDR3 loop spans 15 amino acids. Germline V gives CDR1 MNHEY, CDR2 SVGAGI. V lost 6 bases, J lost 11 bases, and 17 bases stayed unmatched. CDR3 sequence: CASSLRWTGTNRAFF. Here the CDR3 DNA reads TGTGCCAGCAGCCTTCGCTGGACAGGGACGAACCGGGCTTTCTTT.

This rearrangement joins TRBV5-4 to TRBJ1-1, with D perhaps matching TRBD1 (5 bases). CDR1 and CDR2 (germline): SGHNT, YYREEE (reference sequence). CDR3 length equals 12 residues. Deletions cut 10 bases from V and 6 bases from J, with 16 bases between. The DNA for the CDR3 is TGTGCCGGACTCGGGGGAAACGCTGAAGCTTTCTTT. Translation: CAGLGGNAEAFF.

The count of this clone is one. The chain employs TRBV29-1 and TRBJ2-2, with a weak D call TRBD2 (6 bases). The germline V gene encodes CDR1 SQVTM and CDR2 ANQGSEA. There are 14 residues in the CDR3. The germline V and J ends were trimmed by 6 bases and 1 base, with 12 bases remaining between them. Here the CDR3 reads CSVTVGGNTGELFF. CDR3 DNA sequence: TGCAGCGTAACCGTGGGGGGGAACACCGGGGAGCTGTTTTTT.

This chain joins TRBV27 and TRBJ1-6, with a tentative D call TRBD1 (5 bases). This CDR3 is 15 amino acids long. Germline CDR1 is MNHEY and CDR2 is SMNVEV (reference sequence). The ends were cut back, 6 bases at V and 5 bases at J, with 14 bases in the middle. The DNA of the CDR3 is TGTGCCAGCAGAAACCTCAGGACAAATAATTCACCCCTCCACTTT. Encoded protein: CASRNLRTNNSPLHF.

J is TRBJ2-3 and V is TRBV28; D is possibly TRBD1 (5 bases). From germline, CDR1 is MDHEN and CDR2 SYDVKM. The CDR3 sequence is 14 residues long. The ends were cut back, 2 bases at V and 4 bases at J, with 10 bases in the middle. The CDR3 nucleotides are TGTGCCAGCAGTTTAGTGGGGCAGGCAGATACGCAGTATTTT. This translates into CASSLVGQADTQYF.

The chain has TRBV5-4 and TRBJ2-7, with a weak D call TRBD1 (7 bases). CDR1 and CDR2 (germline): SGHNT, YYREEE (reference sequence). This CDR3 comprises 14 residues. V lost 5 bases and J 5 bases, leaving 17 bases between the germline ends. The CDR3 protein is CASSFSGGGNEQYF. CDR3 nucleotide sequence: TGTGCCAGCAGTTTTTCAGGGGGAGGAAACGAGCAGTACTTC.

The chain joins TRBV7-8 to TRBJ2-3; a weak D match, TRBD2 (5 bases). The germline V gene encodes CDR1 SGHVS and CDR2 FQNEAQ. This CDR3 is built from 16 residues. V dropped 1 base and J dropped 6 bases, with 17 bases sitting between them. CDR3 sequence (DNA): TGTGCCAGCAGCTTAGGGTACATGCGAGGGATTGATACGCAGTATTTT. Amino acid sequence: CASSLGYMRGIDTQYF.

This clone was seen just once. This chain uses TRBV30 with TRBJ1-6; TRBD1 might be the D (5 bases). Germline assignment: CDR1 GTSNPN and CDR2 SVGIG (reference sequence). V dropped 6 bases and J dropped 0 bases, with 15 bases sitting between them. The CDR3 spans 16 residues. The CDR3 spells CACVVGGSSYNSPLHF. As DNA, the CDR3 is TGTGCCTGCGTGGTGGGGGGAAGCTCCTATAATTCACCCCTCCACTTT.

The rearrangement joins TRBV6-6 to TRBJ2-7; 8 bases map to TRBD1. V lost 0 bases and J lost 2; bases outside the gene matches: 6. The CDR3 is 16 residues long. Germline V lookup: CDR1 MNHNY, CDR2 SVGAGI (reference sequence). The CDR3 here is CASSYSRDRQTYEQYF. In DNA, the CDR3 is TGTGCCAGCAGTTACTCGAGGGACAGGCAGACCTACGAGCAGTACTTC.